Listed here are 7 T cell receptor beta chains from one sample, sequenced in a study of blood T cell repertoires in COVID-19. Sequencing was performed with immunoSEQ multiplex PCR; in TCRdb, only in-frame clones are kept and a portion is missing. The table shows about 400,000 clones, with about 88% occurring only once. Material: PBMCs or T cells enriched from blood (not recorded which). These receptors came from a woman in her 30s who had recovered from COVID-19.

V gene TRBV9 combines with J gene TRBJ2-2; 7 bases fit TRBD1. The CDR3 is 15 amino acids. Trimming removed 3 bases from V and 8 bases from J; junction bases left unmatched: 10. Germline loops: CDR1 SGDLS, CDR2 YYNGEE. The CDR3 sequence is CASSGGQSPGGELFF. The CDR3 nucleotides are TGTGCCAGCAGCGGGGGACAGTCCCCAGGTGGGGAGCTGTTTTTT.

The rearrangement links TRBV19 to TRBJ2-5; D remains unclear. The CDR3 length is 13 residues. Germline V lookup: CDR1 LNHDA, CDR2 SQIVND (reference sequence). V was pared by 5 bases and J by 1 base, with 8 bases between. The DNA for the CDR3 is TGTGCCAGTAGTTTTGTGGCCCAAGAGACCCAGTACTTC. Translation gives CASSFVAQETQYF.

V usage is TRBV6-1 and J usage is TRBJ1-1; D uncertain. The V gene lost 3 bases and the J gene lost 3 bases, with 11 bases spanning the gap. Germline CDR1 reads MNHNS; CDR2 reads SASEGT. CDR3 length: 14 residues. This chain's CDR3 is CASSDWLPDTEAFF. The CDR3 DNA is TGTGCCAGCAGTGATTGGTTGCCGGACACTGAAGCTTTCTTT.

This chain uses TRBV18 with TRBJ2-7; the match to TRBD2 covers 8 bases. The germline V gene encodes CDR1 KGHSH and CDR2 LQKENI. This CDR3 has 14 residues. The V and J ends lost 2 bases and 5 bases, in that order; junction bases with no gene match: 5. As DNA, the CDR3 is TGTGCCAGCTCACCATACGGAGCGGGAGACGAGCAGTACTTC. As protein: CASSPYGAGDEQYF.

The chain uses TRBV7-2 and TRBJ1-1; D is ambiguous. Trimming shortened V by 1 base and J by 1 base, and 10 bases separated the two germline ends. This CDR3 region has 15 residues. Per the germline V gene, CDR1 is SGHTA and CDR2 is FQGNSA. For the CDR3, the DNA is TGTGCCAGCAGCTTAGGTTTCCTGCGGAACACTGAAGCTTTCTTT. Protein product: CASSLGFLRNTEAFF.

V and J are TRBV5-6 and TRBJ2-7; TRBD1 matches 9 bases. The germline V gene encodes CDR1 SGHDT and CDR2 YYEEEE. The CDR3 covers 14 residues. Trimming took 3 bases from V and 5 from J; bases not matched to a gene: 6. CDR3 sequence reads: CASSYTGGVHEQYF. CDR3 DNA: TGTGCCAGCAGCTACACAGGGGGCGTTCACGAGCAGTACTTC.

V gene TRBV6-5 combines with J gene TRBJ1-1; maybe TRBD1 (6 bases). V was cut by 2 bases and J by 1 base, with 8 bases left in between. The CDR3 has 14 amino acids. Germline V gives CDR1 MNHEY, CDR2 SVGAGI. For the CDR3, the DNA is TGTGCCAGCAGTTACGGGGGCCCGAACACTGAAGCTTTCTTT. This sequence encodes CASSYGGPNTEAFF.